The source of this T cell receptor beta chain is a study of blood T cells in healthy people across ages. The CDR3 consists of 17 residues. Trimming cost V 0 bases and J 5 bases; bases outside gene matches: 7. Germline V lookup: CDR1 SGHTA, CDR2 FQGNSA. Whole-study results and caveats: The diversity estimates, figures obtained from one million T cells, were considered underestimates. Expanded clonotype shifts may have been confounded, as the donors had an unknown CMV status.

Comment on this clonotype: Its specificity is not known.

With a J-beta primer mix and a sample-barcoded 5' primer, a second PCR ran about 7 to 12 cycles. Each cDNA molecule received a tag from a template-switch adaptor that had 12 random nucleotides. From the 5' RACE reads, TCRdb called clonotypes with MiXCR, one entry per CDR3 protein. The sample lists 1,300,000 or so distinct CDR3 sequences, 59% occurring once. V gene TRBV7-2 combines with J gene TRBJ2-2; TRBD2 matches 9 bases. Sequenced sample: blood. This sequence originates from a man aged 18 to 30 in good health. CDR3 region: CASSLALGGGATGELFF. The CDR3 nucleotides read TGTGCCAGCAGCTTAGCGCTAGGCGGGGGGGCGACCGGGGAGCTGTTTTTT.